Listed below are T cell receptor beta chains from one sample, sequenced in a study of blood T cell repertoires in COVID-19. Here immunoSEQ multiplex PCR was the method, and the copy in TCRdb shows in-frame clones only, minus some. Among a few hundred thousand clones, approximately 80% were seen once, and the ten largest hold 9.7%. The sample consisted of peripheral blood. The origin of the receptors is a man aged 50-60 years with active or convalescent COVID-19. Each CDR3 is given with its conserved first and last residue. D genes are given only for firm matches. Not all rows give a size; the values are once, few, many and, for expanded clones, a class.

D gene,clone size,J gene,V gene,CDR3 protein,CDR3 DNA
TRBD1,.,TRBJ1-1,TRBV5-4,CASSQDRGYTEAFF,TGTGCCAGCAGCCAGGACAGGGGTTACACTGAAGCTTTCTTT
.,.,TRBJ2-3,TRBV2,CASKGVGGTDTQYF,TGTGCCAGCAAGGGGGTGGGGGGCACAGATACGCAGTATTTT
.,.,TRBJ1-2,TRBV5-3,CARSLTFRQPIGVHGYTF,TGTGCCAGAAGCTTGACTTTTAGGCAGCCCATCGGGGTGCATGGCTACACCTTC
TRBD2,.,TRBJ2-1,TRBV5-1,CASSPGTSGSLYNEQFF,TGCGCCAGCAGCCCCGGGACTAGCGGGAGCTTGTACAATGAGCAGTTCTTC
.,.,TRBJ1-1,TRBV19,CASSLAAANTEAFF,TGTGCCAGTAGTTTGGCGGCGGCGAACACTGAAGCTTTCTTT
.,once,TRBJ2-7,TRBV4-3,CASSQNTAATSYEQYF,TGCGCCAGCAGCCAAAATACAGCTGCCACCTCCTACGAGCAGTACTTC
TRBD1,.,TRBJ2-7,TRBV4-2,CASSQTRDRSYEQYF,TGTGCCAGCAGCCAAACCCGGGACAGGAGCTACGAGCAGTACTTC
.,.,TRBJ2-1,TRBV10-2,CASSSLGPYNEQFF,TGCGCCAGCAGTTCGCTGGGGCCCTACAATGAGCAGTTCTTC
.,.,TRBJ1-2,TRBV5-4,CASSLSIGVNGYTF,TGTGCCAGCAGCTTGAGTATAGGGGTGAATGGCTACACCTTC
.,.,TRBJ1-5,TRBV5-1,CASSLAGDNQPQHF,TGCGCCAGCAGCTTGGCGGGTGACAATCAGCCCCAGCATTTT
TRBD2,.,TRBJ2-5,TRBV5-1,CASSLDSGGGTQYF,TGCGCCAGCAGCTTGGATTCGGGGGGTGGGACCCAGTACTTC
TRBD2,.,TRBJ2-5,TRBV5-6,CASSPPSGRPQETQYF,TGTGCCAGCAGCCCCCCTAGCGGCCGCCCCCAAGAGACCCAGTACTTC
TRBD1,.,TRBJ1-6,TRBV28,CASTRWGTADPPLHF,TGTGCCAGCACCCGTTGGGGGACAGCCGATCCACCCCTCCACTTT
TRBD2,once,TRBJ2-1,TRBV4-1,CASSHLGLVGYNEQFF,TGCGCCAGCAGCCACCTCGGACTAGTCGGCTACAATGAGCAGTTCTTC
TRBD2,.,TRBJ2-3,TRBV5-1,CASSSTSGDTDTQYF,TGCGCCAGCAGCTCGACTAGCGGGGACACAGATACGCAGTATTTT
TRBD1,.,TRBJ1-4,TRBV10-3,CAIRSGDRAEKLFF,TGTGCCATCAGGTCCGGGGACAGGGCTGAAAAACTGTTTTTT
TRBD1,.,TRBJ1-1,TRBV28,CASSNHRGPGTEAFF,TGTGCCAGCAGTAACCACAGGGGGCCGGGCACTGAAGCTTTCTTT
TRBD2,.,TRBJ2-7,TRBV6-5,CASSRLAGSYEQYF,TGTGCCAGCAGCCGACTAGCGGGGTCCTACGAGCAGTACTTC
TRBD1,.,TRBJ1-4,TRBV10-1,CASSEPITRDRGGSSEKLFF,TGCGCCAGCAGTGAGCCTATTACCCGGGACAGGGGGGGATCGAGTGAAAAACTGTTTTTT
TRBD1,.,TRBJ1-3,TRBV19,CASSMGQGRGNTIYF,TGTGCCAGTAGTATGGGACAGGGGAGAGGAAACACCATATATTTT
.,.,TRBJ2-1,TRBV20-1,CSVDSYNEQFF,TGCAGTGTAGACAGCTACAATGAGCAGTTCTTC
.,.,TRBJ2-7,TRBV5-1,CASSLSLDEQYF,TGCGCCAGCAGCTTATCTCTCGACGAGCAGTACTTC
TRBD1,.,TRBJ1-4,TRBV5-6,CASSWGQGNSLFF,TGTGCCAGCAGCTGGGGACAGGGAAACTCACTGTTTTTT
.,.,TRBJ1-1,TRBV18,CASSPSGDTEAFF,TGTGCCAGCTCACCCTCGGGGGACACTGAAGCTTTCTTT
TRBD2,.,TRBJ2-3,TRBV27,CASSPRSGVRTDTQYF,TGTGCCAGCAGTCCCAGGAGCGGGGTACGCACAGATACGCAGTATTTT
.,.,TRBJ1-5,TRBV7-6,CASSLGQSHQPQHF,TGTGCCAGCAGCTTAGGACAGTCCCATCAGCCCCAGCATTTT
.,.,TRBJ2-7,TRBV7-2,CASSSPGGTYEQYF,TGTGCCAGCAGCTCCCCGGGGGGCACCTACGAGCAGTACTTC
TRBD2,.,TRBJ2-3,TRBV29-1,CSVAGVMADTQYF,TGCAGCGTGGCGGGAGTAATGGCGGATACGCAGTATTTT
.,.,TRBJ1-5,TRBV14,CASSQDRTDHSNQPQHF,TGTGCCAGCAGCCAAGATCGGACAGACCATTCCAATCAGCCCCAGCATTTT
.,.,TRBJ1-6,TRBV2,CASRDTQGINSPLHF,TGTGCCAGCAGGGACACCCAGGGGATTAATTCACCCCTCCACTTT
.,once,TRBJ2-1,TRBV28,CASRPPGEPHEQFF,TGTGCCAGCAGGCCCCCGGGAGAGCCCCATGAGCAGTTCTTC
TRBD1,.,TRBJ1-2,TRBV29-1,CSVEEQGAFGYTF,TGCAGCGTTGAAGAACAGGGGGCTTTTGGCTACACCTTC
TRBD1,.,TRBJ1-5,TRBV18,CASSRTGDNQPQHF,TGTGCCAGCTCCAGGACAGGGGACAATCAGCCCCAGCATTTT
.,few,TRBJ2-3,TRBV27,CASSLAGSTDTQYF,TGTGCCAGCAGTTTAGCGGGGAGCACAGATACGCAGTATTTT
.,once,TRBJ1-5,TRBV4-3,CASSQDGGKGQPQHF,TGCGCCAGCAGCCAAGATGGGGGGAAGGGTCAGCCCCAGCATTTT
.,.,TRBJ1-5,TRBV27,CASSYPHYSNQPQHF,TGTGCCAGCAGTTACCCACATTATAGCAATCAGCCCCAGCATTTT
TRBD1,.,TRBJ2-1,TRBV6-4,CASSGIRDRSYNEQFF,TGTGCCAGCAGTGGAATCCGGGACAGATCCTACAATGAGCAGTTCTTC
TRBD1,.,TRBJ2-5,TRBV6-5,CASSRDRGETQYF,TGTGCCAGCAGTAGGGACAGGGGAGAGACCCAGTACTTC
TRBD2,.,TRBJ2-3,TRBV7-6,CASRLGTSGRADTQYF,TGTGCCAGCAGGCTAGGGACTAGCGGGAGGGCGGATACGCAGTATTTT
TRBD2,.,TRBJ2-7,TRBV5-6,CASSLIAGSSYEQYF,TGTGCCAGCAGTCTCATAGCGGGGAGCTCCTACGAGCAGTACTTC
TRBD2,.,TRBJ2-1,TRBV30,CAWRLAGVGNEQFF,TGTGCCTGGAGACTAGCGGGAGTCGGCAATGAGCAGTTCTTC
.,.,TRBJ1-2,TRBV10-2,CASSESGGRSYGYTF,TGCGCCAGCAGTGAGTCGGGAGGGAGAAGCTATGGCTATACCTTC
.,many,TRBJ2-2,TRBV28,CASLPGAAWSGELFF,TGTGCCAGCCTACCGGGAGCCGCATGGTCAGGGGAGCTGTTTTTT
TRBD1,once,TRBJ1-2,TRBV6-1,CASSFADRDYGYTF,TGTGCCAGCAGTTTCGCCGACAGGGACTATGGCTACACCTTC
.,.,TRBJ2-3,TRBV3-1/TRBV3-2,CASSRGGQSTQYF,TGTGCCAGCAGCCGGGGGGGGCAGAGTACGCAGTATTTT
.,.,TRBJ2-3,TRBV3-1/TRBV3-2,CASSYLIAGTQYF,TGTGCCAGCAGCTACCTCATAGCTGGTACGCAGTATTTT
.,.,TRBJ1-2,TRBV5-1,CASSLRTEGYGYTF,TGCGCCAGCAGCTTAAGAACAGAGGGCTATGGCTACACCTTC
.,.,TRBJ1-1,TRBV20-1,CSAGGREAFF,TGCAGTGCCGGAGGACGTGAAGCTTTCTTT
TRBD1,.,TRBJ2-1,TRBV9,CASSRQGVDNEQFF,TGTGCCAGCAGTCGACAGGGGGTAGACAATGAGCAGTTCTTC
TRBD2,.,TRBJ2-7,TRBV9,CASSVGGSLSYEQYF,TGTGCCAGCAGCGTAGGCGGGAGTCTGTCCTACGAGCAGTACTTC
.,.,TRBJ1-5,TRBV21-1,CATSRDIPRNQPQHF,TGTGCCACCTCCCGGGACATACCTCGTAATCAGCCCCAGCATTTT
TRBD2,.,TRBJ2-1,TRBV19,CASSSESGRAGKGNEQFF,TGTGCCAGTAGTAGCGAAAGCGGGAGGGCGGGAAAGGGCAATGAGCAGTTCTTC
.,.,TRBJ2-7,TRBV18,CASSRRGGKEGPYEQYF,TGTGCCAGCTCACGGCGCGGCGGGAAAGAGGGTCCCTACGAGCAGTACTTC
.,few,TRBJ1-2,TRBV7-8,CASSQTDYGYTF,TGTGCCAGCAGCCAGACAGACTATGGCTACACCTTC
.,.,TRBJ1-2,TRBV5-6,CASSLLQGIANYGYTF,TGTGCCAGCAGCTTACTCCAGGGGATCGCTAACTATGGCTACACCTTC
TRBD1,.,TRBJ2-1,TRBV29-1,CSVHDRAYTISYNEQFF,TGCAGCGTTCATGACAGGGCGTACACGATTTCCTACAATGAGCAGTTCTTC
.,.,TRBJ2-3,TRBV28,CASTPPSVQTTDTQYF,TGTGCCAGCACCCCCCCATCGGTACAGACCACAGATACGCAGTATTTT
.,.,TRBJ1-1,TRBV4-1,CASSPIIGAPVGAFF,TGCGCCAGCAGCCCAATTATTGGGGCTCCGGTAGGAGCTTTCTTT